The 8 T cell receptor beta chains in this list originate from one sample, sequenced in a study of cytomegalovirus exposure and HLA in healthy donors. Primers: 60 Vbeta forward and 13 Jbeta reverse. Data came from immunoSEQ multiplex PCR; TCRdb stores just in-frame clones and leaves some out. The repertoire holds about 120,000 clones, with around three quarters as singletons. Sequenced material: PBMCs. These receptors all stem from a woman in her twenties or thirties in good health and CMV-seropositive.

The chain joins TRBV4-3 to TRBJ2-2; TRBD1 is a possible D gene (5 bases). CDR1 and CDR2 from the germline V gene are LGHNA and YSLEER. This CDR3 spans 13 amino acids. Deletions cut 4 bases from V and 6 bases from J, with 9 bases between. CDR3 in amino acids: CASSRDSAGELFF. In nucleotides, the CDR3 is TGCGCCAGCAGCCGCGACAGTGCCGGGGAGCTGTTTTTT.

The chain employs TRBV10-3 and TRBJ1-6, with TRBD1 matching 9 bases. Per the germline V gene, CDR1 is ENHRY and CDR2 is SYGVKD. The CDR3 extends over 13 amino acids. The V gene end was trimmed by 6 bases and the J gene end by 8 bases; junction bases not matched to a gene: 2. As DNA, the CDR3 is TGTGCCATCAGGGGACAGGGAGATTCACCCCTCCACTTT. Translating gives CAIRGQGDSPLHF.

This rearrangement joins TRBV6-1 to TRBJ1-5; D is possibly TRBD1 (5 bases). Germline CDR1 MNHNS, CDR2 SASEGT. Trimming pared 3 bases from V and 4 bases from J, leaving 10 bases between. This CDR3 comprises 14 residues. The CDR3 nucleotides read TGTGCCAGCAGTGAGGGCAGGGAAAATCAGCCCCAGCATTTT. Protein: CASSEGRENQPQHF.

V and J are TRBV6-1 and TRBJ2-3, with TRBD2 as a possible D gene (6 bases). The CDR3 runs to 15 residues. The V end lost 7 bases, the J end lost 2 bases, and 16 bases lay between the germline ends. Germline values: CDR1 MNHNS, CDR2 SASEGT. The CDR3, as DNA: TGTGCCAGCAATCCGGGGGTCACGTCCACAGATACGCAGTATTTT. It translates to CASNPGVTSTDTQYF.

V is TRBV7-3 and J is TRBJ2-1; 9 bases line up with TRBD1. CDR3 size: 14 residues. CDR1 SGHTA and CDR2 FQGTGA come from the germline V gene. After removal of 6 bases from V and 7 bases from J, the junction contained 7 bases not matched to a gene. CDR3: CASSKGQGRNEQFF. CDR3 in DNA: TGTGCCAGCAGTAAAGGACAGGGGAGGAATGAGCAGTTCTTC.

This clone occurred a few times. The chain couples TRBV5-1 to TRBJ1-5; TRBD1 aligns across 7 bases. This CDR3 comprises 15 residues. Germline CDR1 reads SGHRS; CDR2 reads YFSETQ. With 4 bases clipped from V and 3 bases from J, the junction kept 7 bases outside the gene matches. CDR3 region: CASSITGAINQPQHF. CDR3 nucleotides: TGCGCCAGCAGCATTACAGGGGCAATCAATCAGCCCCAGCATTTT.

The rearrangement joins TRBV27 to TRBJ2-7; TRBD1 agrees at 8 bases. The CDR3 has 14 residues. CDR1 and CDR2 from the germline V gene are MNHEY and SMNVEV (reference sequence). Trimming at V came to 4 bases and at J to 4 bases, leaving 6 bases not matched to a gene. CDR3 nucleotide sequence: TGTGCCAGCAGTTCCGGGACAGGACTATACGAGCAGTACTTC. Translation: CASSSGTGLYEQYF.

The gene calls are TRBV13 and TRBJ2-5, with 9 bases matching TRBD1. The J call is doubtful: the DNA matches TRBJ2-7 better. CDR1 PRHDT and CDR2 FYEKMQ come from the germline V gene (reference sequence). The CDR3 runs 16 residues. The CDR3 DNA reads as TGTGCCAGCAGCGACTATGGGGACAGGGTGGTTCACGAGCAGTACTTC. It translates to CASSDYGDRVVHEQYF.